This T cell receptor (beta chain) was retrieved from a study of Ad26.COV2.S vaccination and SARS-CoV-2 variants. Study-level background: In the study, Ad26.COV2.S was injected intramuscularly once, or twice 56 days apart.

Sequencing was performed with immunoSEQ multiplex PCR; in TCRdb, only in-frame clones are kept and a portion is missing. Altogether about 480,000 clones are present, roughly nine tenths being singletons, with the ten largest covering 10% to 15%. Study conclusions and caveats: Once vaccination had occurred, spike-specific CD8+ and CD4+ T cell responses reportedly showed substantial breadth. Non-spike TCR breadth showed similarity between vaccine and placebo recipients.

Remarks on this clone: Antigen: not known.

This sample's treatment: 15 to 20 received Ad26.COV2.S at low or high dose, single or two shots; 5 received placebo; per-sample allocation not given. Day 63 after the first vaccine or placebo injection was the time point for sampling. The donor was a Boston adult aged 18-55 years. Trimming cost V 4 bases and J 5 bases, with 18 bases left between them. CDR3 length: 16 residues. Germline V gene lookup returns CDR1 LNHDA and CDR2 SQIVND (reference sequence). The J gene is TRBJ2-1, the V gene TRBV19, with a possible D match to TRBD2 (6 bases). The TCR comes from a person aged 18-60 years who received the Ad26.COV2.S COVID-19 vaccine or a placebo. The source material was peripheral blood, sampled in a trial of Ad26.COV2.S vaccine versus placebo. The CDR3 loop is CASSTPRGGRDNEQFF. The CDR3 nucleotides read TGTGCCAGTAGTACGCCACGAGGAGGGAGAGACAATGAGCAGTTCTTC.